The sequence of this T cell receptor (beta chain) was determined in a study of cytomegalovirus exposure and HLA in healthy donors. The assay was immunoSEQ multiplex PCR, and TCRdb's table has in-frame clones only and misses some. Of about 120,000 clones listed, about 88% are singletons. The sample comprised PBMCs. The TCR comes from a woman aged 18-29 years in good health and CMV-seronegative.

The CDR3 loop is CASSVKSSGGSQETQYF. In nucleotides, the CDR3 is TGTGCCAGCAGTGTAAAATCTAGCGGGGGGAGTCAAGAGACCCAGTACTTC. The rearrangement uses TRBV2 and TRBJ2-5; the match to TRBD2 covers 11 bases. The CDR3 is 17 amino acids. Per germline, CDR1 SNHLY and CDR2 FYNNEI. Trimming removed 4 bases from V and 2 bases from J; junction bases left unmatched: 9.